These T cell receptor beta chains were read from a single sample in a study of T cell responses to AZD1222 COVID-19 vaccine. The assay was immunoSEQ multiplex PCR, and TCRdb's table has in-frame clones only and misses some. This table holds 150,000 to 200,000 clones, roughly nine tenths found once. The sequenced sample was peripheral blood, obtained 28 days after the second AZD1222 dose. These receptors originate from an adult who received the AZD1222 COVID-19 vaccine. The CDR3 runs from the conserved cysteine through the conserved F or W. A D gene is named only where the DNA matches it firmly. Clone sizes are given selectively: once, few, many, or a class where the clone is expanded.

CDR3nt	CDR3aa	v_gene	d_gene	j_gene	abundance
TGTGCCATCCGACGACAGGACAACTATGGCTACACCTTC	CAIRRQDNYGYTF	TRBV19	.	TRBJ1-2	.
TGTGCCACCAGCAGAGCTCAACGGGACTATGGCTACACCTTC	CATSRAQRDYGYTF	TRBV15	.	TRBJ1-2	.
TGTGCCAGCAGCTTGTTGAACACTGAAGCTTTCTTT	CASSLLNTEAFF	TRBV7-9	.	TRBJ1-1	.
TGTGCCAGCATGTCCACAGGGGGCTACTATGGCTACACCTTC	CASMSTGGYYGYTF	TRBV6-5	TRBD1	TRBJ1-2	.
TGTGCCACCCAAGAGGGGTATACGCAGTATTTT	CATQEGYTQYF	TRBV19	.	TRBJ2-3	.
TGTGCCAGCAGTTTAATGTGGCAGACCAATGAGCAGTTCTTC	CASSLMWQTNEQFF	TRBV27	.	TRBJ2-1	.
TGTGCCAGCAAATCGTCGGGGGTTCAGGCAGATACGCAGTATTTT	CASKSSGVQADTQYF	TRBV6-5	.	TRBJ2-3	few
TGTGCCAGCAGTACCGGGATCGAAGCTTTCTTT	CASSTGIEAFF	TRBV6-2/TRBV6-3	.	TRBJ1-1	.
TGTGCCACCAGCAGAGATTTCAGGAACCGGAGACAGCCCCAGCATTTT	CATSRDFRNRRQPQHF	TRBV15	.	TRBJ1-5	.
TGTGCCAGCAGGACTAGCGGGGGGACGGGTGAGCAGTTCTTC	CASRTSGGTGEQFF	TRBV3-1/TRBV3-2	TRBD2	TRBJ2-1	.
TGTGCCAGCATTAAAGTAGGCACAGGGGCTGGAAACACCATATATTTT	CASIKVGTGAGNTIYF	TRBV25-1	TRBD1	TRBJ1-3	.
TGTGCCACTGGGGGAGAGACCTCTAACTATGGCTACACCTTC	CATGGETSNYGYTF	TRBV28	.	TRBJ1-2	.
TGTGCCAGCAGCAGGGGGGGGCATAGCAATCAGCCCCAGCATTTT	CASSRGGHSNQPQHF	TRBV5-6	.	TRBJ1-5	.
TGTGCCAGCAGCTTAGGCGGCAGCCAAGAGACCCAGTACTTC	CASSLGGSQETQYF	TRBV11-3	.	TRBJ2-5	.
TGTGCCAGCAGCCCGCGACTACAGGGGTTCAGCTATGGCTACACCTTC	CASSPRLQGFSYGYTF	TRBV13	TRBD1	TRBJ1-2	.
TGTGCCAGCCCCGGTGGGTCGCTCTATGGCTACACCTTC	CASPGGSLYGYTF	TRBV24-1	.	TRBJ1-2	.
TGTGCCAGCAGCACACTAGCAGGGGAAACCTACAATGAGCAGTTCTTC	CASSTLAGETYNEQFF	TRBV11-2	.	TRBJ2-1	.
TGCGCCAGCAGCTTTCGGGAGTGGGACAATGAGCAGTTCTTC	CASSFREWDNEQFF	TRBV5-1	.	TRBJ2-1	.
TGTGCCAGCAGCTTGTCGACTAGCGGGGGGGTTCTTCTGTATTTT	CASSLSTSGGVLLYF	TRBV5-5	TRBD2	TRBJ2-3	.
TGTGCCAGCAGCTTAGGTGGGAGTGTCCAGTACTTC	CASSLGGSVQYF	TRBV7-6	.	TRBJ2-5	.
TGTGCCAGTAGTATCTTCGGCAGGGCGAACACTGAAGCTTTCTTT	CASSIFGRANTEAFF	TRBV19	.	TRBJ1-1	.
TGCGCCAGCAGGGAAGGGACAGGGGCTAATTCACCCCTCCACTTT	CASREGTGANSPLHF	TRBV5-1	TRBD1	TRBJ1-6	.
TGTGCCAGCAGCTTGGGGGGGTTGAATCTAGCCTACGAGCAGTACTTC	CASSLGGLNLAYEQYF	TRBV5-4	.	TRBJ2-7	.
TGTGCCAGCAGCTTACAATCCGCCTACGAGCAGTACTTC	CASSLQSAYEQYF	TRBV11-1	.	TRBJ2-7	.
TGTGCCAGCAGTGAGGGAAGAGACACAGATACGCAGTATTTT	CASSEGRDTDTQYF	TRBV6-4	.	TRBJ2-3	.
TGTGCCATTGGACTCCAAGATACGCAGTATTTT	CAIGLQDTQYF	TRBV10-3	.	TRBJ2-3	.
TGCGCCAGCAGCTTGGTTGGCGGGGGAAGGGCCTACAATGAGCAGTTCTTC	CASSLVGGGRAYNEQFF	TRBV5-1	TRBD2	TRBJ2-1	.
TGTGCCACCAGCAGAGGTACCAACACTGAAGCTTTCTTT	CATSRGTNTEAFF	TRBV15	.	TRBJ1-1	.
TGCGCCAGCAGCCAGCTCGATGGGACAGGCATCACGGTATGGACTGAAGCTTTCTTT	CASSQLDGTGITVWTEAFF	TRBV4-1	TRBD1	TRBJ1-1	once
TGTGCCAGCACACCGACAGGGGGCCTCGCCGGGGAGCTGTTTTTT	CASTPTGGLAGELFF	TRBV6-5	TRBD1	TRBJ2-2	.
TGCAGCGTTCGGACAGGGGTGGCGGGACCCCAGCATTTT	CSVRTGVAGPQHF	TRBV29-1	TRBD1	TRBJ1-5	.
TGTGCCAGCAGCCCCCACCGCGGGGAGACCCAGTACTTC	CASSPHRGETQYF	TRBV6-4	.	TRBJ2-5	.
TGTGCCAGCAGTACGGGACAGGTCACTGAAGCTTTCTTT	CASSTGQVTEAFF	TRBV25-1	TRBD1	TRBJ1-1	.